This T cell receptor (beta chain) was documented in a study of cytomegalovirus exposure and HLA in healthy donors. The PCR used 60 Vbeta and 13 Jbeta primers. Method: immunoSEQ multiplex PCR; TCRdb's copy keeps in-frame clones and lacks some. The sample carries 100,000 to 150,000 clones, 83% recorded once. Trimming took 3 bases from V and 0 from J, leaving 12 bases between them. Per germline, CDR1 LNHDA and CDR2 SQIVND (reference sequence). This CDR3 spans 15 amino acids. The material sequenced was PBMCs. The sequence was collected from a woman aged 40 to 55 in good health and CMV-seropositive. The genes are TRBV19 and TRBJ2-7; D is possibly TRBD2 (6 bases). CDR3 sequence reads: CASSIIRGSSYEQYF. CDR3 DNA: TGTGCCAGTAGTATTATCCGGGGGAGCTCCTACGAGCAGTACTTC.